Listed below are T cell receptor beta chains from one sample, sequenced in a study of CD8 T cells in ankylosing spondylitis. TCRdb passed the 5' RACE reads through MiXCR, listing each CDR3 protein once. This table holds around 300,000 distinct CDR3 sequences, under 14% found once. The sample comprised blood, either unsorted or a sorted T cell fraction (not recorded which). Source of these receptors: a female donor with ankylosing spondylitis or in good health (not recorded which). Both conserved end residues are part of each CDR3. D genes are given only for firm matches. Where a row states a size, it is once, few, many or the class of an expanded clone; other rows omit it.

-,-,TRBJ2-4,TRBV5-1,CASSSTPVDENIQYF,TGCGCCAGCAGCTCCACCCCGGTAGACGAAAACATTCAGTACTTC
many,-,TRBJ2-1,TRBV7-2,CASSLSGLRYNEQFF,TGTGCCAGCAGCTTAAGCGGGTTAAGATACAATGAGCAGTTCTTC
few,-,TRBJ1-3,TRBV5-1,CASNPGGSGNTIYF,TGCGCCAGCAACCCGGGAGGCTCTGGAAACACCATATATTTT
many,-,TRBJ2-5,TRBV20-1,CSAASGLYQETQYF,TGCAGTGCTGCCTCGGGACTTTACCAAGAGACCCAGTACTTC
few,-,TRBJ2-5,TRBV12-3/TRBV12-4,CASSDEIRAETQYF,TGTGCCAGCAGCGATGAAATCAGAGCTGAGACCCAGTACTTC
-,-,TRBJ2-1,TRBV11-2,CASSNRPPGFVYNEQFF,TGTGCCAGCAGCAATCGCCCCCCCGGATTCGTCTACAATGAGCAGTTCTTC
-,-,TRBJ1-2,TRBV3-1,CASSQGNNGDTF,TGTGCCAGCAGCCAGGGGAATAATGGCGACACCTTC
few,TRBD2,TRBJ2-1,TRBV20-1,CSARDRTRGNEQFF,TGCAGTGCTAGAGACCGGACTAGAGGCAATGAGCAGTTCTTC
few,-,TRBJ1-2,TRBV9,CASSVGQYGYTF,TGTGCCAGCAGCGTAGGGCAGTATGGCTACACCTTC
-,-,TRBJ1-2,TRBV7-9,CASSLDGTLDIYYGYTF,TGTGCCAGCAGCTTGGACGGGACCCTTGATATATACTATGGCTACACCTTC
-,TRBD1,TRBJ2-1,TRBV7-6,CASSSITGGNEQFF,TGTGCCAGCAGCTCGATTACAGGGGGCAATGAGCAGTTCTTC
-,TRBD1,TRBJ1-2,TRBV3-1,CASSRIGTGAPYGYTF,TGTGCCAGCAGCCGAATAGGAACAGGGGCTCCCTATGGCTACACCTTC
many,-,TRBJ2-7,TRBV12-3/TRBV12-4,CASRPGPTSYEQYF,TGTGCCAGCAGGCCGGGACCTACCTCCTACGAGCAGTACTTC
many,TRBD2,TRBJ2-5,TRBV28,CASSTPGLAKETQYF,TGTGCCAGCAGTACCCCGGGACTAGCGAAAGAGACCCAGTACTTC
many,-,TRBJ1-4,TRBV5-1,CASSRGRGGRIATNEKLFF,TGCGCCAGCAGCCGAGGCCGGGGCGGCCGCATAGCAACTAATGAAAAACTGTTTTTT
-,-,TRBJ1-1,TRBV7-9,CASSLARGGIAEAFF,TGTGCCAGCAGCTTAGCCCGGGGGGGGATCGCTGAAGCTTTCTTT
many,TRBD2,TRBJ2-3,TRBV10-3,CAISARLAGGGTDTQYF,TGTGCCATCAGTGCCAGACTAGCGGGAGGGGGCACAGATACGCAGTATTTT